Listed below are T cell receptor beta chains from one sample, sequenced in a study of control samples from healthy donors and cancer patients. The protocol was immunoSEQ multiplex PCR, while the TCRdb copy is restricted to in-frame clones and leaves out a portion. Of 150,000 or so clones listed, about 86% are singletons. Sequencing was done on a sample of blood. These receptor sequences come from a woman aged 25 to 39 in good health. The CDR3 runs from the conserved cysteine through the conserved F or W. Fields, in order: V gene, J gene, CDR3 protein.

>TRBV14|TRBJ1-1
CASSQAEGTEAFF
>TRBV7-2|TRBJ2-4
CASSLPGKNIQYF
>TRBV10-3|TRBJ1-5
CAISESRGGRQPQHF
>TRBV7-9|TRBJ2-5
CASSFSGGTEETQYF
>TRBV4-2|TRBJ2-2
CASSPTSGIGELFF
>TRBV27|TRBJ1-4
CASSPHRGQLFF
>TRBV10-3|TRBJ2-1
CATGPDRGGNEQFF
>TRBV21-1|TRBJ1-2
CASSKPDCPDGYTF
>TRBV28|TRBJ1-2
CASSLTGYGYTF
>TRBV9|TRBJ2-2
CASSDDPRATGELFF
>TRBV18|TRBJ2-1
CASSSQGDSYNEQFF
>TRBV11-2|TRBJ1-2
CASSFQGGDYGYTF
>TRBV9|TRBJ2-5
CASSVERGAETQYF
>TRBV11-2|TRBJ2-1
CASSPTTGQASFF
>TRBV7-2|TRBJ1-1
CASSLARAGEAFF
>TRBV7-9|TRBJ2-3
CASSSSGSRGETQYF
>TRBV18|TRBJ2-7
CASSPDLAAYEQYF
>TRBV15|TRBJ2-1
CATSRGSRAYNEQFF
>TRBV2|TRBJ2-3
CASSESPAGGPDTQYF
>TRBV28|TRBJ1-1
CASGGTGSVTEAFF
>TRBV29-1|TRBJ1-4
CSVVTRGRKNEKLFF
>TRBV18|TRBJ1-1
CASSKNRQAGVDTEAFF
>TRBV19|TRBJ2-5
CASSQDTPSGDQYF
>TRBV12-3/TRBV12-4|TRBJ1-2
CASSLRQGMSYTF
>TRBV5-5|TRBJ1-4
CASSLRGLWEKLFF
>TRBV30|TRBJ2-2
CAWRWGTGELFF
>TRBV5-1|TRBJ1-2
CASSLDRDYGYTF
>TRBV28|TRBJ1-2
CASSLRESYGYTF
>TRBV30|TRBJ1-3
CALTVSSGNTIYF
>TRBV7-8|TRBJ2-1
CASSPKVGRLGLDEQFF